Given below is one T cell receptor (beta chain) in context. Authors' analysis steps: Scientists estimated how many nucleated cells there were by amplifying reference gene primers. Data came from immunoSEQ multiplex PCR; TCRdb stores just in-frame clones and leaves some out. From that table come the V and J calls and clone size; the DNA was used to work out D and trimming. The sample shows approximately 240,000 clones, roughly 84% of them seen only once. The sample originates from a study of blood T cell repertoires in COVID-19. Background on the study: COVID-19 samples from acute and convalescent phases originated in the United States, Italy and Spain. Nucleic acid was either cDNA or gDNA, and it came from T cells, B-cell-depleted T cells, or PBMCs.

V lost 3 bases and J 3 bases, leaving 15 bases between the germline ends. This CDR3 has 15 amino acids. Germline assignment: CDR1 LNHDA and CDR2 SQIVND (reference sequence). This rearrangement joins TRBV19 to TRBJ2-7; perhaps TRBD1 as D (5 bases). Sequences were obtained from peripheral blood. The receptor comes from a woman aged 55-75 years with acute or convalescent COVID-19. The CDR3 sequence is CASSMGPQGFYEQYF. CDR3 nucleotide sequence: TGTGCCAGTAGTATGGGCCCCCAGGGCTTCTACGAGCAGTACTTC.